This passage covers 19 T cell receptor beta chains from one sample sequenced in a study of T cells after yellow fever vaccination. TCRdb reanalysed the 5' RACE reads using MiXCR and keeps one entry per CDR3 protein. Seen here are a few hundred thousand distinct CDR3 sequences, 18% observed once, and the top ten hold around 17%. Material: PBMCs, obtained before the yellow fever booster vaccination. Receptors were obtained from a man younger than 30 who received the YFV17D yellow fever vaccine.

The genes are TRBV6-2 or TRBV6-3 and TRBJ2-5; D may be TRBD2 (6 bases). Germline V lookup: CDR1 MNHEY, CDR2 SVGEGT. V was clipped by 7 bases and J by 2 bases, with 20 bases between them. The CDR3 is made up of 16 amino acids. The CDR3 here is CASIPRDLTTQETQYF. The DNA of the CDR3 is TGTGCCAGCATTCCCCGGGACTTGACGACTCAAGAGACCCAGTACTTC.

This clonotype was observed a few times. The genes are TRBV6-5 and TRBJ1-1; the D gene is possibly TRBD1 (6 bases). The CDR3 sequence is 17 residues long. From germline, CDR1 is MNHEY and CDR2 SVGAGI. V lost 7 bases and J lost 0, with 21 bases in between. The DNA of the CDR3 is TGTGCCAGCAATTGGGGGCCGGTGGCGAACGTGAACACTGAAGCTTTCTTT. Protein: CASNWGPVANVNTEAFF.

This clonotype was observed a handful of times. The V gene is TRBV29-1, the J gene TRBJ2-7, with 11 bases that match TRBD1. The germline CDR1 and CDR2 sequences are SQVTM and ANQGSEA. With V trimmed by 7 bases and J by 4 bases, 6 bases remained unmatched. CDR3 length: 13 amino acids. The CDR3 sequence: CSAGTGGTYEQYF. Here the CDR3 DNA reads TGCAGCGCGGGGACAGGGGGTACTTACGAGCAGTACTTC.

This clonotype was counted ten times or more. The chain uses TRBV20-1 and TRBJ2-1; the match to TRBD1 covers 8 bases. The CDR3 length is 12 residues. The trim removed 7 bases at V and 4 bases at J, leaving 3 bases unmatched. CDR1 is DFQATT, CDR2 SNEGSKA, per germline (reference sequence). CDR3 nucleotides: TGCAGTGTCAGGGGGCAGTACAATGAGCAGTTCTTC. Amino acids: CSVRGQYNEQFF.

This clonotype was detected a few times. The chain employs TRBV23-1 and TRBJ2-7; D is possibly TRBD1 (6 bases). TRBV23-1 is labeled an ORF, and its function is uncertain. The CDR3 has 17 amino acids. V shed 4 bases and J shed 0 bases, with 19 bases lying between them. The CDR3 region has the DNA TGCGCCAGCAGTCCCCCCCCGCGGCAGGGGAGCTCCTACGAGCAGTACGTC. Amino acid sequence: CASSPPPRQGSSYEQYV.

With respect to this clonotype: The junction and the germline gene differ at one end; a read error may be behind it. The chain has TRBV11-2 and TRBJ2-1; 10 nucleotides align to TRBD1. The CDR3 has 16 amino acids. Germline V CDR1 and CDR2: SGHAT, FQNNGV. CDR3 amino acids: CAISTRGQGSYNEQFF. Here the CDR3 DNA reads TGTGCCATCAGCACCCGGGGACAGGGGTCCTACAATGAGCAGTTCTTC.

CDR3 residues: CASSIGTANTEAFF. CDR3 sequence (DNA): TGTGCCAGTAGTATCGGGACAGCAAACACTGAAGCTTTCTTT. The chain couples TRBV19 to TRBJ1-1; TRBD1 agrees at 7 bases. Germline V CDR1 and CDR2: LNHDA, SQIVND (reference sequence). The CDR3 is 14 residues long. Trimming removed 3 bases from V and 2 bases from J; junction bases left unmatched: 3.

This clonotype occurred a few times. The chain links TRBV7-6 to TRBJ2-7, with D hard to call. Between the trimmed V and J ends, which lost 4 bases and 0 bases, there was a span of 7 bases. This CDR3 contains 13 residues. The germline gives CDR1 SGHVS, CDR2 FNYEAQ. The CDR3 loop reads CASSSDFSYEQYF. For the CDR3, the DNA is TGTGCCAGCAGCTCAGACTTCTCCTACGAGCAGTACTTC.

This clonotype was counted between two and nine times. The chain combines TRBV7-9 with TRBJ1-6; D is ambiguous. Germline assignment: CDR1 SEHNR and CDR2 FQNEAQ (reference sequence). The length of the CDR3 is 16 residues. V was shortened by 1 base and J by 2 bases, with 9 bases between the two germline ends. The CDR3 nucleotides are TGTGCCAGCAGCTTAGTGCCATCTGCCTATAATTCACCCCTCCACTTT. Protein product: CASSLVPSAYNSPLHF.

V gene TRBV7-8 combines with J gene TRBJ2-1, with 10 bases fitting TRBD1. The V and J ends lost 5 bases and 7 bases, in that order; junction bases with no gene match: 11. Germline assignment: CDR1 SGHVS and CDR2 FQNEAQ. CDR3 length: 16 residues. In DNA, the CDR3 is TGTGCCAGCAGCGATAAACCGGGACAGGGGATGAATGAGCAGTTCTTC. Translating gives CASSDKPGQGMNEQFF.

This rearrangement joins TRBV12-3 or TRBV12-4 to TRBJ1-1; D gene ambiguous. The CDR3 length is 14 residues. Trimming left V 3 bases short and J 4 bases short, with 12 bases between. The CDR3 loop is CASSLNSQVTEAFF. CDR3 in DNA: TGTGCCAGCAGTTTGAACAGTCAAGTCACTGAAGCTTTCTTT.

The J gene is TRBJ2-4, the V gene TRBV7-9, with 7 bases identical to TRBD1. Germline V gives CDR1 SEHNR, CDR2 FQNEAQ (reference sequence). V was pared by 5 bases and J by 3 bases, with 10 bases of the junction left unmatched. CDR3 length: 16 amino acids. CDR3 sequence: CASSHRQGEDKNIQYF. The CDR3 nucleotides are TGTGCCAGCAGCCACCGACAGGGTGAGGACAAAAACATTCAGTACTTC.

This clonotype showed up just a few times. CDR3 sequence: CSASQPARETQYF. The CDR3 DNA is TGCAGTGCTTCGCAACCCGCCAGGGAGACCCAGTACTTC. The V call is TRBV20-1, the J call TRBJ2-5; no clear D. The CDR3 runs 13 residues. With 5 bases removed from V and 5 bases from J, the gap between germline ends came to 15 bases. Germline loops: CDR1 DFQATT, CDR2 SNEGSKA (reference sequence).

This chain joins TRBV30 and TRBJ1-1; tentative D call: TRBD1 (5 bases). V lost 1 base and J 3 bases, leaving 9 bases between the germline ends. The CDR3 is 13 residues long. Germline V gene sequence: CDR1 GTSNPN, CDR2 SVGIG (reference sequence). Here the CDR3 DNA reads TGTGCCTGGAGTGCAGCGGGGGACACTGAAGCTTTCTTT. The encoded protein is CAWSAAGDTEAFF.

The chain is built from TRBV6-1 and TRBJ2-1; D may be TRBD1 or TRBD2 (6 bases each). The CDR3 runs to 13 residues. Per the germline V gene, CDR1 is MNHNS and CDR2 is SASEGT. V lost 8 bases and J 8 bases, leaving 16 bases between the germline ends. The CDR3 region is CASSRWGADEQFF. DNA for the CDR3: TGTGCCAGCTCCCGGTGGGGGGCCGATGAGCAGTTCTTC.

The J gene is TRBJ1-5, the V gene TRBV19; no clear D gene. V dropped 6 bases and J dropped 0 bases, with 9 bases sitting between them. CDR1 is LNHDA, CDR2 SQIVND, per germline (reference sequence). The CDR3 sequence is 14 residues long. The chain's CDR3 is CASSRRDSNQPQHF. Written as DNA, the CDR3 is TGTGCCAGTAGCAGAAGGGATAGCAATCAGCCCCAGCATTTT.

This sequence joins TRBV15 and TRBJ2-7, with TRBD2 matching 8 bases. V shed 5 bases and J 2 bases; nucleotides not matched to a gene: 14. Germline-derived CDR1 and CDR2 are LNHNV and YYDKDF (reference sequence). This CDR3 contains 17 residues. The CDR3 spells CATSPKAGDWVAYEQYF. As DNA, the CDR3 is TGTGCCACCAGCCCTAAAGCGGGAGATTGGGTGGCCTACGAGCAGTACTTC.

The table lists this clonotype with a few counts. V usage is TRBV6-2 or TRBV6-3 and J usage is TRBJ2-1, with D perhaps TRBD2 (7 bases). V shed 7 bases and J shed 6 bases, with 22 bases lying between them. CDR1 is MNHEY, CDR2 SVGEGT, per germline. The CDR3 consists of 16 residues. The chain's CDR3 is CASMRFPGGYSNEQFF. DNA for the CDR3: TGTGCCAGCATGAGGTTCCCGGGGGGCTACTCCAATGAGCAGTTCTTC.

The chain combines TRBV20-1 with TRBJ1-2, with D unresolved. V gave up 5 bases and J gave up 0 bases, with 10 bases separating them. Germline CDR1 is DFQATT and CDR2 is SNEGSKA (reference sequence). The CDR3 totals 13 residues. In nucleotides, the CDR3 is TGCAGTGCTCCGGGGATAGCTAACTATGGCTACACCTTC. This gives the protein CSAPGIANYGYTF.